The 13 T cell receptor beta chains in this list originate from one sample, sequenced in a study of spatial heterogeneity in lung cancer. Each CDR3 protein gets one entry after TCRdb re-called the 5' RACE reads with MiXCR. Seen here are roughly 46,000 distinct CDR3 sequences, 12% observed once, and the top ten hold 30% to 35%. Sample time point: blood at routine non-recurrence follow-up after resection. The sequenced sample was PBMCs, obtained at follow-up. The receptors here all came from a male donor with early-stage non-small cell lung cancer.

Many counts were recorded for this clonotype. This CDR3 is CSARPLFLSTDTQYF. The CDR3 nucleotides are TGCAGCGCGAGGCCCCTGTTTCTAAGCACAGATACGCAGTATTTT. The V call is TRBV29-1, the J call TRBJ2-3; D is unclear. CDR1 is SQVTM, CDR2 ANQGSEA, per germline. CDR3 length: 15 amino acids. Trimming shortened V by 7 bases and J by 0 bases, and 17 bases separated the two germline ends.

This clonotype was found many times. This rearrangement joins TRBV6-5 to TRBJ1-1; D is ambiguous. Trimming shortened V by 2 bases and J by 9 bases, and 7 bases separated the two germline ends. In germline, CDR1 is MNHEY, CDR2 SVGAGI. This CDR3 is 11 amino acids long. Written as DNA, the CDR3 is TGTGCCAGCAGTTACGCCATGAAAGCTTTCTTT. Its protein product is CASSYAMKAFF.

The sample holds many counts of this clonotype. The chain couples TRBV24-1 to TRBJ2-3, with 10 bases fitting TRBD2. With 3 bases clipped from V and 2 bases from J, the junction kept 7 bases outside the gene matches. CDR1 and CDR2 from the germline V gene are KGHDR and SFDVKD. The CDR3 is made up of 17 amino acids. The CDR3 reads CATSDPLAGLPTDTQYF. The CDR3 nucleotides are TGTGCCACCAGTGATCCACTAGCGGGGTTGCCCACAGATACGCAGTATTTT.

This clonotype was recorded many times. A read error may produce the germline difference seen at one junction end. The chain couples TRBV12-3 or TRBV12-4 to TRBJ2-7; D not resolved. CDR3 size: 13 residues. The CDR3 sequence is CASSLGFSYEQYF. The CDR3 DNA is TGTGCCAGCAGCTTAGGCTTCTCCTACGAGCAGTACTTC.

Ten or more counts support this clonotype. The chain uses TRBV24-1 and TRBJ2-1, with D maybe TRBD1 (6 bases). V was clipped by 4 bases and J by 10 bases, with 13 bases between them. Germline V gene data show CDR1 as KGHDR and CDR2 as SFDVKD. This CDR3 comprises 13 residues. CDR3 region: CATSDIRTEEQFF. For the CDR3, the DNA is TGTGCCACCAGTGACATTAGGACAGAAGAGCAGTTCTTC.

This chain uses TRBV9 with TRBJ2-1; D is ambiguous. Germline-derived CDR1 and CDR2 are SGDLS and YYNGEE. This CDR3 has 14 residues. Trimming removed 3 bases at V and 10 bases at J, with 17 bases between. The CDR3 loop reads CASSAPPQLDEQFF. The CDR3, as DNA: TGTGCCAGCAGCGCCCCCCCCCAGCTCGACGAGCAGTTCTTC. Together with reference TRBV9 and TRBJ2-1, the CDR3 gives the full variable domain: DSGVTQTPKHLITATGQRVTLRCSPRSGDLSVYWYQQSLDQGLQFLIQYYNGEERAKGNILERFSAQQFPDLHSELNLSSLELGDSALYFCASSAPPQLDEQFFGPGTRLTVL.

This clonotype has at least ten counts. The rearrangement links TRBV18 to TRBJ1-2, with D perhaps matching TRBD1 (6 bases). Germline CDR1 and CDR2: KGHSH and LQKENI. The V end lost 4 bases, the J end lost 4 bases, and 7 bases lay between the germline ends. CDR3 length: 12 residues. This chain's CDR3 is CASSRGGYGYTF. CDR3 coding DNA: TGTGCCAGCTCACGAGGGGGCTATGGCTACACCTTC.

This clonotype was counted ten times or more. V and J are TRBV30 and TRBJ2-2; 9 bases map to TRBD1. With 1 base clipped from V and 4 bases from J, the junction kept 4 bases outside the gene matches. There are 15 residues in the CDR3. From germline, CDR1 is GTSNPN and CDR2 SVGIG (reference sequence). CDR3 loop: CAWSDRGQSTGELFF. Here the CDR3 DNA reads TGTGCCTGGAGTGACAGGGGGCAGAGCACCGGGGAGCTGTTTTTT.

The chain has TRBV30 and TRBJ2-1, with D possibly being TRBD1 (5 bases). The CDR3 is 14 residues long. Trimming left V 1 base short and J 6 bases short, with 13 bases between. Looked up from germline, CDR1 is GTSNPN and CDR2 is SVGIG (reference sequence). CDR3 DNA sequence: TGTGCCTGGAGTGGGCTTAGAAGGGGCAATGAGCAGTTCTTC. Amino acid sequence: CAWSGLRRGNEQFF.

This clonotype was seen ten or more times. The chain couples TRBV5-1 to TRBJ2-5; D unclear. V gave up 0 bases and J gave up 0 bases, with 6 bases separating them. The V gene's germline CDR1 is SGHRS and CDR2 YFSETQ. The CDR3 runs 14 residues. CDR3 sequence: CASSLGPNQETQYF. CDR3 DNA sequence: TGCGCCAGCAGCTTGGGACCCAACCAAGAGACCCAGTACTTC.

This clonotype appeared many times. This chain uses TRBV5-6 with TRBJ1-5; no clear D. V was trimmed by 4 bases and J by 6 bases, leaving 11 bases between them. CDR3 size: 13 residues. Germline CDR1 and CDR2: SGHDT and YYEEEE. CDR3: CASSQMRGQPQHF. The CDR3 DNA reads as TGTGCCAGCAGCCAAATGCGGGGTCAGCCCCAGCATTTT.

This clonotype was seen only a few times. This chain links TRBV25-1 with TRBJ1-2; the D gene is possibly TRBD1 (6 bases). The germline V gene has CDR1 MGHDK and CDR2 SYGVNS. The CDR3 has 14 residues. Trimming removed 4 bases from V and 5 bases from J, with 14 bases in between. The CDR3 loop reads CASSGTGTPYGYTF. As DNA, the CDR3 is TGTGCCAGCAGTGGGACCGGGACACCGTATGGCTACACCTTC.

This clonotype was observed many times. The chain joins TRBV7-9 to TRBJ1-6, with D unclear. Germline CDR1 SEHNR, CDR2 FQNEAQ (reference sequence). V was pared by 5 bases and J by 9 bases, with 20 bases between. The CDR3 is 16 amino acids. CDR3 nucleotide sequence: TGTGCCAGCAGCCAAGCCGCGGGCCTTATCGGTTCACCCCTCCACTTT. Its protein product is CASSQAAGLIGSPLHF. The whole variable domain, remainder taken from reference TRBV7-9 and TRBJ1-6, is DTGVSQNPRHKITKRGQNVTFRCDPISEHNRLYWYRQTLGQGPEFLTYFQNEAQLEKSRLLSDRFSAERPKGSFSTLEIQRTEQGDSAMYLCASSQAAGLIGSPLHFGNGTRLTVT.